This T cell receptor beta chain was sequenced in a study of blood T cell repertoires in COVID-19. The overall study: Sites across the United States, Italy and Spain contributed samples from acute and convalescent COVID-19. From T cells, B-cell-depleted T cells, or PBMCs came the material, which was cDNA or gDNA.

Trimming removed 6 bases from V and 8 bases from J; junction bases left unmatched: 7. The CDR3 totals 13 residues. CDR1 is MNHEY and CDR2 is SVGAGI in the germline V gene. Per the study methods: Using reference gene primer amplification, nucleated cell counts were estimated. TCRdb's copy holds only in-frame clones and misses some; the assay was immunoSEQ multiplex PCR. The DNA gave D and trimming, while V, J and clone size come from that table. The sample has approximately 57,000 clones, roughly 82% seen once. The chain combines TRBV6-5 with TRBJ2-1; TRBD1 agrees at 7 bases. This TCR was sampled from an elderly woman with acute or convalescent COVID-19. Sequenced sample: peripheral blood. This chain's CDR3 is CASRQTGTDEQFF. The CDR3 DNA reads as TGTGCCAGCAGGCAGACAGGGACCGATGAGCAGTTCTTC.